What follows are 9 T cell receptor beta chains derived from one specimen sequenced in a study of T cell responses to AZD1222 COVID-19 vaccine. Sequenced by immunoSEQ multiplex PCR; TCRdb stores in-frame clones only, minus some. The repertoire consists of about 86,000 clones, with roughly nine tenths occurring once and the leading ten covering approximately 3%. Sequenced material: peripheral blood, taken on day 0 of AZD1222 vaccination. These receptor sequences come from an adult in good health.

Only a few counts were recorded for this clone. The genes are TRBV18 and TRBJ1-3, with D uncertain. Per the germline V gene, CDR1 is KGHSH and CDR2 is LQKENI. V was pared by 5 bases and J by 7 bases, with 9 bases between. CDR3 size: 12 residues. In nucleotides, the CDR3 is TGTGCCAGCTCAAAGGATGGGAACACCATATATTTT. Protein: CASSKDGNTIYF.

The CDR3, as DNA: TGCGCCAGCAGCTTGGAAGGGACCCTCGACTACGAGCAGTACTTC. Amino acid sequence: CASSLEGTLDYEQYF. V gene TRBV5-1 combines with J gene TRBJ2-7; D may match TRBD1 or TRBD2 (5 bases each). CDR1 is SGHRS and CDR2 is YFSETQ in the germline V gene. The CDR3 extends over 15 amino acids. Trimming shortened V by 0 bases and J by 3 bases, and 13 bases separated the two germline ends.

The chain joins TRBV5-1 to TRBJ1-3, with 9 bases fitting TRBD1. The ends lost 3 bases at V and 0 bases at J; junction bases unmatched: 4. Looked up from germline, CDR1 is SGHRS and CDR2 is YFSETQ. The CDR3 spans 16 residues. CDR3 nucleotide sequence: TGCGCCAGCAGCTCGGGACAGGGTCGCTCTGGAAACACCATATATTTT. Protein sequence: CASSSGQGRSGNTIYF.

This chain uses TRBV11-2 with TRBJ1-1, with 8 bases matching TRBD1. CDR1 SGHAT and CDR2 FQNNGV come from the germline V gene. V shed 4 bases, J shed 4 bases, and the junction held 11 bases outside the gene matches. The CDR3 consists of 16 residues. This chain's CDR3 is CASSSFQGARGTEAFF. The DNA of the CDR3 is TGTGCCAGCAGCTCTTTCCAGGGGGCGCGAGGCACTGAAGCTTTCTTT.

The chain uses TRBV6-5 and TRBJ1-6; 8 bases match TRBD1. CDR3 size: 15 residues. The junction had 6 bases not matched to a gene; V was cut back by 6 bases and J by 5 bases. CDR1 and CDR2 from the germline V gene are MNHEY and SVGAGI. This CDR3 is CASRQDRGNNSPLHF. DNA for the CDR3: TGTGCCAGCAGACAAGACAGGGGAAATAATTCACCCCTCCACTTT.

V usage is TRBV9 and J usage is TRBJ2-2; TRBD1 aligns across 7 bases. After removal of 3 bases from V and 4 bases from J, the junction contained 6 bases not matched to a gene. CDR1 is SGDLS and CDR2 is YYNGEE in the germline V gene. This CDR3 region has 15 residues. The CDR3 coding sequence is TGTGCCAGCAGCGGAGGGGGCTCGGTCACCGGGGAGCTGTTTTTT. Its translation: CASSGGGSVTGELFF.

The V and J genes are TRBV7-9 and TRBJ1-1; TRBD1 matches at 7 bases. Trimming took 0 bases from V and 6 from J; bases not matched to a gene: 10. CDR3 length equals 16 residues. Germline CDR1 is SEHNR and CDR2 is FQNEAQ (reference sequence). CDR3 sequence: CASSLAREGARAEAFF. In DNA form, the CDR3 reads TGTGCCAGCAGCTTAGCGCGGGAGGGGGCTAGGGCTGAAGCTTTCTTT.

The J gene is TRBJ1-6, the V gene TRBV6-5; a possible D gene is TRBD1 (5 bases). Germline lookup yields CDR1 MNHEY and CDR2 SVGAGI. CDR3 length: 16 residues. V lost 0 bases and J 0 bases, leaving 6 bases between the germline ends. The CDR3 nucleotides read TGTGCCAGCAGTTACTCGACAGACTCCTATAATTCACCCCTCCACTTT. Translation gives CASSYSTDSYNSPLHF.

This chain connects TRBV4-1 to TRBJ1-5, with D uncertain. CDR1 is MGHRA and CDR2 is YSYEKL in the germline V gene. V lost 0 bases and J 5 bases, leaving 5 bases between the germline ends. The CDR3 runs 13 residues. CDR3 loop: CASSQDPYQPQHF. CDR3 coding DNA: TGCGCCAGCAGCCAAGATCCATATCAGCCCCAGCATTTT.